The rows below give T cell receptor beta chains drawn from one sample of a study of blood T cell repertoires in COVID-19. Libraries were prepared by immunoSEQ multiplex PCR; TCRdb keeps only in-frame clonotypes and omits some of them. The table lists about 90,000 clones, over 60% of them singletons. Sequencing was done on a sample of peripheral blood. These receptors were collected from a man aged 65 to 85 with acute or convalescent COVID-19. Each CDR3 is given with its conserved first and last residue. Fields, in order: V gene, J gene, clone size, D gene, CDR3 protein, CDR3 DNA. A D gene is named only where the DNA matches it firmly. Clone size, where shown, is once, few, many, or a class for clones that have expanded.

v_gene: TRBV7-8; j_gene: TRBJ2-1; abundance: once; d_gene: TRBD2; CDR3aa: CASSSGLAGGTSYNEQFF; CDR3nt: TGTGCCAGCAGCTCGGGACTAGCGGGAGGGACTTCCTACAATGAGCAGTTCTTC
v_gene: TRBV7-8; j_gene: TRBJ2-7; abundance: many; d_gene: .; CDR3aa: CASSSLGRRTWEQYF; CDR3nt: TGTGCCAGCAGCAGTTTAGGGAGGCGGACGTGGGAGCAGTACTTC
v_gene: TRBV5-1; j_gene: TRBJ1-6; abundance: .; d_gene: TRBD1; CDR3aa: CASSLTGGAKSPLHF; CDR3nt: TGCGCCAGCAGCTTGACAGGGGGCGCAAAATCACCCCTCCACTTT
v_gene: TRBV5-4; j_gene: TRBJ2-5; abundance: .; d_gene: TRBD1; CDR3aa: CASSRRDRDGETQYF; CDR3nt: TGTGCCAGCAGCCGTCGTGACAGGGACGGAGAGACCCAGTACTTC
v_gene: TRBV12-2; j_gene: TRBJ1-1; abundance: .; d_gene: .; CDR3aa: CASRFGSNTEAFF; CDR3nt: TGTGCAAGTCGCTTCGGGTCCAACACTGAAGCTTTCTTT
v_gene: TRBV11-2; j_gene: TRBJ1-6; abundance: .; d_gene: .; CDR3aa: CASSPDQGSPLHF; CDR3nt: TGTGCCAGCAGCCCCGACCAGGGCTCACCCCTCCACTTT
v_gene: TRBV28; j_gene: TRBJ2-6; abundance: .; d_gene: .; CDR3aa: CASSEGGSGANVLTF; CDR3nt: TGTGCCAGCAGTGAAGGGGGCTCTGGGGCCAACGTCCTGACTTTC
v_gene: TRBV5-1; j_gene: TRBJ1-3; abundance: .; d_gene: .; CDR3aa: CASSPGTSGNTIYF; CDR3nt: TGCGCCAGCAGCCCGGGAACCTCTGGAAACACCATATATTTT
v_gene: TRBV11-3; j_gene: TRBJ2-5; abundance: .; d_gene: .; CDR3aa: CASSPWGAETQYF; CDR3nt: TGTGCCAGCAGCCCGTGGGGCGCAGAGACCCAGTACTTC
v_gene: TRBV19; j_gene: TRBJ1-4; abundance: .; d_gene: .; CDR3aa: CASSIPTDGKEKLFF; CDR3nt: TGTGCCAGTAGTATCCCCACAGACGGGAAAGAAAAACTGTTTTTT
v_gene: TRBV7-2; j_gene: TRBJ2-3; abundance: .; d_gene: .; CDR3aa: CASSPGHPHTDTQYF; CDR3nt: TGTGCCAGCAGCCCCGGACACCCACACACAGATACGCAGTATTTT
v_gene: TRBV12-5; j_gene: TRBJ2-1; abundance: .; d_gene: .; CDR3aa: CASGSGLYNEQFF; CDR3nt: TGTGCTAGTGGTTCCGGACTTTACAATGAGCAGTTCTTC
v_gene: TRBV5-1; j_gene: TRBJ1-2; abundance: once; d_gene: .; CDR3aa: CASRLGGDDYGYTF; CDR3nt: TGCGCCAGCAGACTGGGAGGTGACGATTATGGCTACACCTTC
v_gene: TRBV2; j_gene: TRBJ1-4; abundance: .; d_gene: .; CDR3aa: CASSKTGRNEKLFF; CDR3nt: TGTGCCAGCAGTAAAACAGGGAGAAATGAAAAACTGTTTTTT
v_gene: TRBV19; j_gene: TRBJ1-1; abundance: .; d_gene: .; CDR3aa: CASSIDSGNTEAFF; CDR3nt: TGTGCCAGTAGTATAGATTCAGGGAACACTGAAGCTTTCTTT
v_gene: TRBV29-1; j_gene: TRBJ2-7; abundance: .; d_gene: TRBD1; CDR3aa: CSVGTGSAEQYF; CDR3nt: TGCAGCGTGGGGACAGGTTCTGCCGAGCAGTACTTC
v_gene: TRBV5-6; j_gene: TRBJ2-6; abundance: .; d_gene: .; CDR3aa: CASSLVVSGANVLTF; CDR3nt: TGTGCCAGCAGCTTGGTAGTCTCTGGGGCCAACGTCCTGACTTTC
v_gene: TRBV19; j_gene: TRBJ1-5; abundance: few; d_gene: .; CDR3aa: CASSSATINNQPQHF; CDR3nt: TGTGCCAGTAGTAGCGCCACTATCAACAATCAGCCCCAGCATTTT